The clone carrying this T cell receptor beta chain was observed a handful of times. Its specificity is not known. Expressed TCRB transcripts got sequenced, as all isolated RNA was reverse transcribed. The protocol was immunoSEQ multiplex PCR, while the TCRdb copy is restricted to in-frame clones and leaves out a portion. The sample carries hundreds of thousands of clones, 11% to 15% recorded once. Trimming removed 4 bases from V and 1 base from J, with 20 bases in between. The CDR3 has 17 residues. Per germline, CDR1 SGHNT and CDR2 YYREEE (reference sequence). The data originate from a study of beta chain features in type 1 diabetes. Overall study results and limits: Researchers could not determine here whether HLA type influences TCRB rearrangement. Researchers report that Type 1 diabetes patients had moderately but significantly shorter TCRB CDR3s across all four CD4+ subsets.

The V and J genes are TRBV5-4 and TRBJ1-2; D remains unclear. The clonotype originates from a young man with type 1 diabetes. Input material: naive CD4+ T cells from blood. The CDR3 DNA sequence: TGTGCCAGCAGCCCGTTCTCGACACAGCTTCTTAACTATGGCTACACCTTC. Translation: CASSPFSTQLLNYGYTF.